These 14 T cell receptor beta chains were all obtained from the same sample, sequenced in a study of T cells in Graves' hyperthyroidism and ophthalmopathy. Authors of the study amplified TCR beta CDR3 regions from RNA transcripts. RT-PCR in the first round (using the HTBI primer set) targeted the TCR CDR3. MiXCR, applied by TCRdb to the multiplex PCR reads, yields one record per CDR3 protein. The sample consists of under 650,000 distinct CDR3 sequences, around 15% of them appearing once. Sequencing input: blood. These receptor sequences come from a woman aged 25 to 39 with Graves' hyperthyroidism.

The chain's CDR3 is CASSPSVGIDYGYTF. The CDR3 nucleotides read TGTGCCAGCTCCCCGTCGGTTGGAATTGACTATGGCTACACCTTC. This sequence joins TRBV18 and TRBJ1-2; D remains unclear. From germline, CDR1 is KGHSH and CDR2 LQKENI. The CDR3 runs to 15 residues. Trimming shortened V by 6 bases and J by 3 bases, and 17 bases separated the two germline ends. Together with reference TRBV18 and TRBJ1-2, the CDR3 gives the full variable domain: NAGVMQNPRHLVRRRGQEARLRCSPMKGHSHVYWYRQLPEEGLKFMVYLQKENIIDESGMPKERFSAEFPKEGPSILRIQQVVRGDSAAYFCASSPSVGIDYGYTFGSGTRLTVV.

This clonotype was counted ten times or more. V gene TRBV11-3 combines with J gene TRBJ1-1, with D maybe TRBD1 (6 bases). Trimming took off 5 bases at V and 1 base at J, with 14 bases between the two ends. Germline V gene data show CDR1 as SGHNT and CDR2 as YENEEA. The CDR3 extends over 15 amino acids. The CDR3: CASSPRTARNTEAFF. The CDR3, as DNA: TGTGCCAGCAGCCCCCGGACAGCCAGGAACACTGAAGCTTTCTTT.

This clonotype was counted many times. The chain carries TRBV27 and TRBJ2-7, with a tentative D call TRBD1 (5 bases). The CDR3 has 14 residues. Germline V gene sequence: CDR1 MNHEY, CDR2 SMNVEV (reference sequence). The V gene lost 7 bases and the J gene lost 2 bases, with 15 bases spanning the gap. Here the CDR3 reads CASKETPGPYEQYF. DNA of the CDR3: TGTGCCAGCAAGGAGACTCCAGGGCCCTACGAGCAGTACTTC.

This clonotype was seen a handful of times. The gene calls are TRBV20-1 and TRBJ2-2, with 15 bases matching TRBD2. Per germline, CDR1 DFQATT and CDR2 SNEGSKA (reference sequence). Trimming removed 3 bases from V and 6 bases from J; junction bases left unmatched: 2. This CDR3 is built from 15 residues. The CDR3 loop reads CSARGLAGGSGELFF. The CDR3, as DNA: TGCAGTGCTAGGGGACTAGCGGGAGGTTCCGGGGAGCTGTTTTTT.

This clonotype was recorded many times. The chain links TRBV6-1 to TRBJ1-1; D is ambiguous. The V end was cut by 3 bases, the J end by 8 bases, with 13 bases between. The CDR3 totals 13 residues. Germline CDR1 MNHNS, CDR2 SASEGT. This chain's CDR3 is CASSDRTEVEAFF. The CDR3, as DNA: TGTGCCAGCAGTGATCGAACGGAGGTAGAAGCTTTCTTT.

The gene calls are TRBV19 and TRBJ2-2, with a weak D call TRBD1 (6 bases). Trimming left V 5 bases short and J 6 bases short, with 10 bases between. The CDR3 covers 13 residues. Germline V gene sequence: CDR1 LNHDA, CDR2 SQIVND (reference sequence). The CDR3 coding sequence is TGTGCCAGTAGTGTTACAGGGCCCGGGGAGCTGTTTTTT. As protein: CASSVTGPGELFF.

The chain combines TRBV20-1 with TRBJ2-1, with D maybe TRBD2 (6 bases). Trimming left V 6 bases short and J 2 bases short, with 14 bases between. This CDR3 contains 14 residues. Per the germline V gene, CDR1 is DFQATT and CDR2 is SNEGSKA (reference sequence). The CDR3: CSAGGGRAYNEQFF. The CDR3 coding sequence is TGCAGTGCCGGGGGTGGAAGGGCCTACAATGAGCAGTTCTTC.

This clonotype was detected ten times or more. The chain couples TRBV27 to TRBJ1-4; TRBD1 aligns across 8 bases. Looked up from germline, CDR1 is MNHEY and CDR2 is SMNVEV (reference sequence). The CDR3 totals 17 residues. Trimming cost V 6 bases and J 6 bases; bases outside gene matches: 15. The DNA for the CDR3 is TGTGCCAGCAGGAGCGAGGACAGGGACAATCGGCATGAAAAACTGTTTTTT. This translates into CASRSEDRDNRHEKLFF.

The rearrangement uses TRBV6-1 and TRBJ1-5; D ambiguous. Germline lookup yields CDR1 MNHNS and CDR2 SASEGT. The CDR3 has 12 amino acids. Trimming left V 6 bases short and J 4 bases short, with 7 bases between. CDR3: CASRQTNQPQHF. The CDR3 DNA reads as TGTGCCAGCAGACAGACGAATCAGCCCCAGCATTTT.

V is TRBV7-6 and J is TRBJ1-5; possibly TRBD1 for D (5 bases). The CDR3 extends over 14 amino acids. Trimming removed 1 base at V and 4 bases at J, with 8 bases between. CDR1 SGHVS and CDR2 FNYEAQ come from the germline V gene. The CDR3 protein is CASSLVSGNQPQHF. Written as DNA, the CDR3 is TGTGCCAGCAGCTTAGTTTCAGGGAATCAGCCCCAGCATTTT.

This sequence joins TRBV20-1 and TRBJ2-3; TRBD2 matches 9 bases. Germline-derived CDR1 and CDR2 are DFQATT and SNEGSKA (reference sequence). V shed 3 bases and J 3 bases; nucleotides not matched to a gene: 16. CDR3 length equals 18 residues. The CDR3 coding sequence is TGCAGTGCTAGCAGACAGGTGAAGACTAGCGGAGTTACAGATACGCAGTATTTT. It translates to CSASRQVKTSGVTDTQYF.

Worth noting for this clonotype: A much larger clone differs from this one at a single base, so this may be a read error. The gene calls are TRBV7-2 and TRBJ2-3; no clear D. Trimming left V 1 base short and J 2 bases short, with 4 bases between. CDR3 size: 13 residues. CDR1 SGHTA and CDR2 FQGNSA come from the germline V gene. Here the CDR3 DNA reads TGTACCAGCAGCTTAGACCTCACAGATACGCAGTATTTT. Translation: CTSSLDLTDTQYF. Supplemented by reference TRBV7-2 and TRBJ2-3, the full variable domain reads GAGVSQSPSNKVTEKGKDVELRCDPISGHTALYWYRQSLGQGLEFLIYFQGNSAPDKSGLPSDRFSAERTGGSVSTLTIQRTQQEDSAVYLCTSSLDLTDTQYFGPGTRLTVL.

The gene calls are TRBV5-1 and TRBJ2-7, with D unclear. The germline V and J ends were trimmed by 6 bases and 3 bases, with 7 bases remaining between them. The CDR3 contains 11 residues. The germline CDR1 and CDR2 sequences are SGHRS and YFSETQ. CDR3 residues: CASKYGYEQYF. The CDR3 DNA is TGCGCCAGCAAATACGGCTACGAGCAGTACTTC.

This clonotype was seen a handful of times. The rearrangement uses TRBV20-1 and TRBJ1-1, with D hard to call. The V gene's germline CDR1 is DFQATT and CDR2 SNEGSKA (reference sequence). The CDR3 length is 12 residues. Trimming took 4 bases from V and 7 from J, leaving 13 bases between them. CDR3 region: CSAIGSADEAFF. The CDR3 DNA reads as TGCAGTGCTATTGGGTCTGCCGATGAAGCTTTCTTT.